The 22 T cell receptor beta chains reported below all come from one sample, sequenced in a study of shared T cell receptors in the human thymus. Using immunoSEQ multiplex PCR, the repertoire was profiled, and TCRdb retains in-frame clones only, with some absent. The data hold about 380,000 clones, with just under 95% observed a single time. The sequenced material came from thymocytes. The receptors come from a human donor.

The V and J genes are TRBV4-2 and TRBJ2-3, with D possibly being TRBD2 (5 bases). The V gene lost 3 bases and the J gene lost 0 bases, with 7 bases spanning the gap. The CDR3 sequence is 14 residues long. Germline lookup yields CDR1 LGHNA and CDR2 YNFKEQ. This CDR3 reads CASSHSASTDTQYF. The CDR3 nucleotides are TGTGCCAGCAGCCATAGCGCGAGCACAGATACGCAGTATTTT.

This clone was picked up one time. Other DNA sequences in the same sample also yield this CDR3. This chain joins TRBV28 and TRBJ1-2, with D possibly matching TRBD1 (5 bases). The length of the CDR3 is 14 residues. Germline V gene lookup returns CDR1 MDHEN and CDR2 SYDVKM. The V gene lost 2 bases and the J gene lost 1 base, with 8 bases spanning the gap. The CDR3 DNA is TGTGCCAGCAGTTTAATCGGGGGTAACTATGGCTACACCTTC. Residues: CASSLIGGNYGYTF.

This clone was seen a single time. V is TRBV14 and J is TRBJ2-7; 7 bases agree with TRBD2. Per the germline V gene, CDR1 is SGHDN and CDR2 is FVKESK. The CDR3 is made up of 15 amino acids. The J segment lost 9 bases and the V segment lost 4 bases, leaving 15 bases of the junction unmatched. The CDR3 is CASSPRTSREPGQYF. The CDR3 coding sequence is TGTGCCAGCAGCCCCCGGACTAGTAGGGAACCAGGGCAGTACTTC. The full variable domain, rest sourced from reference TRBV14 and TRBJ2-7, is EAGVTQFPSHSVIEKGQTVTLRCDPISGHDNLYWYRRVMGKEIKFLLHFVKESKQDESGMPNNRFLAERTGGTYSTLKVQPAELEDSGVYFCASSPRTSREPGQYFGPGTRLTVT.

This clone showed up just a few times. The chain uses TRBV7-2 and TRBJ1-2, with TRBD1 as a possible D gene (6 bases). The CDR3 extends over 15 amino acids. The ends were cut back, 3 bases at V and 4 bases at J, with 15 bases in the middle. Germline lookup yields CDR1 SGHTA and CDR2 FQGNSA. CDR3: CASSFKARGGYGYTF. DNA of the CDR3: TGTGCCAGCAGCTTCAAGGCCAGGGGAGGCTATGGCTACACCTTC.

This chain links TRBV29-1 with TRBJ2-1; 10 bases fit TRBD2. The CDR3 consists of 15 residues. CDR1 and CDR2 from the germline V gene are SQVTM and ANQGSEA. The ends lost 5 bases at V and 3 bases at J; junction bases unmatched: 7. CDR3 coding DNA: TGCAGCGTTCAGGGACTAGCGTTTAACTACAATGAGCAGTTCTTC. Amino acids: CSVQGLAFNYNEQFF.

This sequence joins TRBV5-4 and TRBJ1-2, with D possibly TRBD1 on 5 matching bases. This CDR3 region has 16 residues. Germline lookup yields CDR1 SGHNT and CDR2 YYREEE (reference sequence). V lost 2 bases and J lost 4, with 18 bases in between. CDR3 amino acids: CASSFFHGAPSYGYTF. The CDR3 DNA is TGTGCCAGCAGCTTTTTTCACGGGGCACCCTCCTATGGCTACACCTTC.

The chain has TRBV9 and TRBJ1-1, with a tentative D call TRBD1 (5 bases). Trimming shortened V by 2 bases and J by 3 bases, and 14 bases separated the two germline ends. Germline CDR1 SGDLS, CDR2 YYNGEE. CDR3 size: 15 residues. The CDR3 reads CASSVGQGDDTEAFF. In DNA form, the CDR3 reads TGTGCCAGCAGCGTCGGGCAAGGGGACGACACTGAAGCTTTCTTT.

The genes are TRBV5-1 and TRBJ1-1, with unresolved D. In germline, CDR1 is SGHRS, CDR2 YFSETQ. This CDR3 is 15 amino acids long. Trimming removed 3 bases from V and 0 bases from J, with 12 bases in between. The CDR3 sequence is CASSWGGSLNTEAFF. CDR3 DNA: TGCGCCAGCAGCTGGGGAGGCAGTTTGAACACTGAAGCTTTCTTT.

The V and J genes are TRBV27 and TRBJ2-7; TRBD1 agrees at 8 bases. This CDR3 has 13 amino acids. Germline assignment: CDR1 MNHEY and CDR2 SMNVEV (reference sequence). Trimming took 4 bases from V and 9 from J; bases not matched to a gene: 8. The CDR3 sequence is CASSYRGTDAQYF. As DNA, the CDR3 is TGTGCCAGCAGTTACAGGGGGACGGACGCGCAGTACTTC.

The chain combines TRBV28 with TRBJ2-2; 7 nucleotides line up with TRBD1. The V and J ends lost 6 bases and 1 base, in that order; junction bases with no gene match: 8. The germline gives CDR1 MDHEN, CDR2 SYDVKM. The CDR3 sequence is 16 residues long. CDR3 region: CASSLFWTGNTGELFF. The CDR3 DNA sequence: TGTGCCAGCAGCCTCTTTTGGACAGGGAACACCGGGGAGCTGTTTTTT.

The CDR3 loop reads CSASKGAGAFF. The CDR3 coding sequence is TGCAGTGCATCTAAGGGGGCGGGAGCTTTCTTT. V usage is TRBV20-1 and J usage is TRBJ1-1, with 7 bases fitting TRBD1. The CDR3 loop spans 11 amino acids. V dropped 6 bases and J dropped 10; count of bases not matched to a gene: 8. Germline CDR1 and CDR2: DFQATT and SNEGSKA (reference sequence).

This sequence joins TRBV27 and TRBJ2-1, with 9 bases fitting TRBD2. Germline loops: CDR1 MNHEY, CDR2 SMNVEV (reference sequence). J gave up 3 bases and V 5 bases, and 17 bases lay outside the gene matches. The CDR3 consists of 19 residues. Written as DNA, the CDR3 is TGTGCCAGCAGTCCGCAGCAAACCGGCGCGGGAGGGCTCTACAATGAGCAGTTCTTC. Amino acid sequence: CASSPQQTGAGGLYNEQFF.

The chain couples TRBV27 to TRBJ2-2, with D unresolved. Between the trimmed V and J ends, which lost 5 bases and 2 bases, there was a span of 6 bases. CDR1 is MNHEY and CDR2 is SMNVEV in the germline V gene (reference sequence). The CDR3 runs 13 residues. The CDR3 region has the DNA TGTGCCAGCAGTACTTTCAACACCGGGGAGCTGTTTTTT. The encoded protein is CASSTFNTGELFF.

The J gene is TRBJ2-1, the V gene TRBV6-5; D uncertain. The CDR3 length is 12 residues. V was shortened by 6 bases and J by 5 bases, with 8 bases between the two germline ends. The germline CDR1 and CDR2 sequences are MNHEY and SVGAGI. CDR3 amino acids: CASREGHNEQFF. For the CDR3, the DNA is TGTGCCAGCAGGGAAGGACACAATGAGCAGTTCTTC.

The chain combines TRBV6-1 with TRBJ2-1, with TRBD2 as a possible D gene (5 bases). Germline V gene sequence: CDR1 MNHNS, CDR2 SASEGT. Trimming left V 6 bases short and J 3 bases short, with 9 bases between. The CDR3 has 13 residues. The CDR3 DNA sequence: TGTGCCAGCAGAAGGGAGTACTACAATGAGCAGTTCTTC. Its protein product is CASRREYYNEQFF.

CDR3 sequence: CASSKDVEGEGYGYTF. The CDR3 region has the DNA TGTGCCAGCAGTAAAGATGTTGAGGGGGAGGGCTATGGCTACACCTTC. The chain uses TRBV28 and TRBJ1-2; a weak D match, TRBD1 (6 bases). The V end lost 5 bases, the J end lost 4 bases, and 20 bases lay between the germline ends. Looked up from germline, CDR1 is MDHEN and CDR2 is SYDVKM. The CDR3 has 16 residues.

V is TRBV29-1 and J is TRBJ2-7, with D perhaps TRBD1 (6 bases). V dropped 5 bases and J dropped 0 bases, with 14 bases sitting between them. The CDR3 consists of 14 residues. CDR1 SQVTM and CDR2 ANQGSEA come from the germline V gene. CDR3 residues: CSVSQGKSSYEQYF. DNA of the CDR3: TGCAGCGTTTCTCAGGGGAAGAGCTCCTACGAGCAGTACTTC.

The chain has TRBV5-1 and TRBJ1-2; unclear D gene. The germline gives CDR1 SGHRS, CDR2 YFSETQ. There are 13 residues in the CDR3. Between the trimmed V and J ends, which lost 0 bases and 2 bases, there was a span of 5 bases. CDR3 coding DNA: TGCGCCAGCAGCTTGGTAGGGAACTATGGCTACACCTTC. This translates into CASSLVGNYGYTF.

V gene TRBV11-2 combines with J gene TRBJ2-1; D remains unclear. CDR3 length: 15 residues. V was clipped by 4 bases and J by 4 bases, with 14 bases between them. In germline, CDR1 is SGHAT, CDR2 FQNNGV. CDR3 bases: TGTGCCAGCAGCTCGACCCCGTCCCCGTACAATGAGCAGTTCTTC. Translating it yields CASSSTPSPYNEQFF.

This clone is a singleton in its sample. The chain couples TRBV4-1 to TRBJ2-1; D not resolved. This CDR3 is built from 13 residues. Germline V gene data show CDR1 as MGHRA and CDR2 as YSYEKL. Trimming took 1 base from V and 8 from J, leaving 9 bases between them. CDR3 amino acids: CASSQGGGDEQFF. In DNA, the CDR3 is TGCGCCAGCAGCCAAGGAGGTGGGGATGAGCAGTTCTTC.

This chain joins TRBV30 and TRBJ1-1; the D gene is possibly TRBD1 (6 bases). The CDR3 is 18 residues long. The germline CDR1 and CDR2 sequences are GTSNPN and SVGIG (reference sequence). The germline V and J ends were trimmed by 1 base and 0 bases, with 21 bases remaining between them. CDR3 sequence (DNA): TGTGCCTGGAGTGCTCACCTCAAGTGGGGGCCTATGAACACTGAAGCTTTCTTT. It yields the protein CAWSAHLKWGPMNTEAFF.

The rearrangement links TRBV6-5 to TRBJ2-5; 7 positions match TRBD2. The CDR3 runs to 13 residues. Germline CDR1 MNHEY, CDR2 SVGAGI. The J segment lost 4 bases and the V segment lost 8 bases, leaving 7 bases of the junction unmatched. CDR3 loop: CASRAGTRETQYF. The DNA of the CDR3 is TGTGCCAGCCGAGCGGGAACAAGAGAGACCCAGTACTTC.